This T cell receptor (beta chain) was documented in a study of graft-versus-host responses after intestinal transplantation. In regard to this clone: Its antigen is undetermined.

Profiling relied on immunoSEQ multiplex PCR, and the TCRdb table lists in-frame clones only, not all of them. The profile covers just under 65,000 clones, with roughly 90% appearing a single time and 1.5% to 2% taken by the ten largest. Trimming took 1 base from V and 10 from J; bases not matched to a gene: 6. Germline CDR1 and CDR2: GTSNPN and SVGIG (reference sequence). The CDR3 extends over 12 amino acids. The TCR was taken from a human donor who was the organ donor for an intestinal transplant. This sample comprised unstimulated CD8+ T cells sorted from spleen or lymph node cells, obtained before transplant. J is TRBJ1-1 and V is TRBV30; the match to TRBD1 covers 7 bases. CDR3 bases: TGTGCCTGGAGTGAGGAGGGGGCACCAGCTTTCTTT. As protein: CAWSEEGAPAFF.